The clone carrying this T cell receptor (beta chain) showed up many times. The antigen is unknown. The library was prepared for alpha chains; this beta chain is a stray read, so its frequency means little. The data stem from a study of spatial heterogeneity in lung cancer. Study-wide context: Each time, sequencing found more beta-chain sequences than alpha-chain sequences. Whole-study findings and limits: Tumors with more nonsynonymous mutations had more expanded intratumoral alpha and beta TCRs. Ubiquitous and regional expanded TCR counts mirrored ubiquitous and regional nonsynonymous mutation counts, respectively. Of tumor T cells, an estimated coverage of around 7% was reached for alpha chains and roughly 12% for beta chains.

TCRdb independently ran MiXCR on the 5' RACE reads; one entry per CDR3 protein. The sample has 12,000 or so distinct CDR3 sequences, roughly 5% seen once; the top ten hold approximately 26%. Sample time point: sample taken at primary tumor resection. Researchers sequenced whole RNA taken from tumor, nontumor lung or frozen PBMC without sorting. The TCR sequence derives from a male donor with early-stage non-small cell lung cancer. The input for sequencing was lung tumor tissue, taken at surgery.

CDR3 DNA sequence: TGCAGTGCTCGGACAGGGGCAGATACGCAGTATTTT. Its translation: CSARTGADTQYF. The J gene is TRBJ2-3, the V gene TRBV20-1, with 9 bases matching TRBD1. The CDR3 extends over 12 amino acids. J lost 4 bases, V lost 5 bases, and 1 base had no gene match. Germline CDR1 is DFQATT and CDR2 is SNEGSKA (reference sequence).